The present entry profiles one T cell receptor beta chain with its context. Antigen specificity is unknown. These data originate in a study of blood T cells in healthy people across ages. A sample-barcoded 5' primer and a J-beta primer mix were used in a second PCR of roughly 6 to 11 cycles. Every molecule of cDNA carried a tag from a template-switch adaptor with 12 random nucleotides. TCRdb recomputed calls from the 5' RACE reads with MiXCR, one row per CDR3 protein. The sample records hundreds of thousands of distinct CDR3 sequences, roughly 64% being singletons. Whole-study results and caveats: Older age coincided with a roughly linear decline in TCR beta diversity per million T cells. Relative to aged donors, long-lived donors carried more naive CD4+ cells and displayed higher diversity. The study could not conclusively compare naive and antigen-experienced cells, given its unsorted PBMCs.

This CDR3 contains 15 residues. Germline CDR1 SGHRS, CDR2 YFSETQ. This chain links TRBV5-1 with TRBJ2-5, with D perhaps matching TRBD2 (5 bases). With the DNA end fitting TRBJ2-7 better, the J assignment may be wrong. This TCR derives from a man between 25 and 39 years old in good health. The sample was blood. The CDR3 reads CASSLADPSLHEQYF. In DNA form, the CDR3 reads TGCGCCAGCAGCTTGGCTGATCCTAGCCTCCACGAGCAGTACTTC.